The 12 T cell receptor beta chains below were found in one sample sequenced in a study of blood T cell repertoires in COVID-19. Assay used: immunoSEQ multiplex PCR; TCRdb lists only in-frame clones, some missing. The table has roughly 260,000 clones, approximately 92% seen once. What was sequenced was peripheral blood. The receptors originated from a person aged 18 to 30 with COVID-19, enrolled during active disease.

This sequence joins TRBV4-1 and TRBJ2-7; TRBD2 matches at 8 bases. The CDR3 has 19 amino acids. Germline V gene data show CDR1 as MGHRA and CDR2 as YSYEKL. The trim removed 1 base at V and 0 bases at J, leaving 14 bases unmatched. The CDR3: CASSQVEVGPSGSSYEQYF. CDR3 bases: TGCGCCAGCAGCCAAGTAGAGGTGGGTCCGAGCGGGAGCTCCTACGAGCAGTACTTC.

As for this clone: A read error may produce the germline difference seen at one junction end. The sample has other DNA sequences that encode this CDR3 too. The J gene is TRBJ1-2, the V gene TRBV7-2, with unresolved D. CDR1 is SGHTA, CDR2 FQGNSA, per germline. The CDR3 is 14 residues long. The CDR3, as DNA: TGCGCCAGCAGCGCCCAGATAACTAACTATGGCTACACCTTC. Protein product: CASSAQITNYGYTF. Filled out from reference TRBV7-2 and TRBJ1-2, the complete variable domain reads GAGVSQSPSNKVTEKGKDVELRCDPISGHTALYWYRQSLGQGLEFLIYFQGNSAPDKSGLPSDRFSAERTGGSVSTLTIQRTQQEDSAVYLCASSAQITNYGYTFGSGTRLTVV.

There are a few counts of this clone. J is TRBJ1-1 and V is TRBV9; D remains ambiguous. The V and J ends lost 3 bases and 0 bases respectively, with 6 bases between them. The CDR3 totals 13 residues. CDR1 and CDR2 (germline): SGDLS, YYNGEE. The CDR3 here is CASSASMNTEAFF. The CDR3, as DNA: TGTGCCAGCAGCGCTAGTATGAACACTGAAGCTTTCTTT.

This chain connects TRBV6-5 to TRBJ1-5; the D is unclear. The V end was cut by 5 bases, the J end by 4 bases, with 12 bases between. The CDR3 runs to 14 residues. Germline V lookup: CDR1 MNHEY, CDR2 SVGAGI. This CDR3 is CASSTDGINQPQHF. CDR3 DNA: TGTGCCAGCAGTACCGACGGGATAAATCAGCCCCAGCATTTT.

This clone was counted a single time. This chain joins TRBV6-5 and TRBJ1-2; perhaps TRBD1 as D (6 bases). This CDR3 has 15 amino acids. CDR1 and CDR2 from the germline V gene are MNHEY and SVGAGI. Trimming stripped 6 bases from V and 1 base from J, with 15 bases between. The CDR3 loop reads CASSLQGYLNYGYTF. CDR3 in DNA: TGTGCCAGCAGCCTACAGGGATACCTTAACTATGGCTACACCTTC.

This chain links TRBV2 with TRBJ2-7; 9 positions match TRBD1. Germline loops: CDR1 SNHLY, CDR2 FYNNEI. The CDR3 runs to 15 residues. Trimming removed 8 bases from V and 7 bases from J; junction bases left unmatched: 15. CDR3 sequence reads: CASLGARDRVVEQYF. DNA of the CDR3: TGTGCCAGCTTGGGGGCGCGGGACAGGGTTGTTGAGCAGTACTTC.

The chain joins TRBV10-3 to TRBJ1-5; 8 bases match TRBD1. This CDR3 is 14 amino acids long. From germline, CDR1 is ENHRY and CDR2 SYGVKD. V lost 6 bases, J lost 7 bases, and 8 bases stayed unmatched. The CDR3: CAIRAGGVNQPQHF. CDR3 sequence (DNA): TGTGCCATCAGGGCAGGGGGCGTTAACCAGCCCCAGCATTTT.

The chain links TRBV3-1 (or the pseudogene TRBV3-2) to TRBJ2-3; tentative D call: TRBD1 (5 bases). The length of the CDR3 is 14 residues. V was pared by 7 bases and J by 1 base, with 12 bases between. Germline-derived CDR1 and CDR2 are LGHDT and YNNKEL (reference sequence). CDR3 bases: TGTGCCAGCACCAAGGTAGGGGGCACAGATACGCAGTATTTT. It codes for CASTKVGGTDTQYF.

The chain recombines TRBV5-6 with TRBJ2-2, with D perhaps matching TRBD1 (5 bases). Germline CDR1 is SGHDT and CDR2 is YYEEEE. V shed 3 bases and J shed 4 bases, with 16 bases lying between them. CDR3 length equals 16 residues. The CDR3 protein is CASSWGWGDSTGELFF. CDR3 coding DNA: TGTGCCAGCAGCTGGGGATGGGGCGATAGCACCGGGGAGCTGTTTTTT.

The chain is built from TRBV19 and TRBJ2-2, with a possible D match to TRBD2 (5 bases). The CDR3 covers 16 residues. Trimming cost V 4 bases and J 0 bases, with 12 bases left between them. Germline CDR1 is LNHDA and CDR2 is SQIVND (reference sequence). CDR3 DNA: TGTGCCAGTAGTAATGAGGGAATCGCGAACACCGGGGAGCTGTTTTTT. This translates into CASSNEGIANTGELFF. Variable domain in full (rest from reference TRBV19 and TRBJ2-2): DGGITQSPKYLFRKEGQNVTLSCEQNLNHDAMYWYRQDPGQGLRLIYYSQIVNDFQKGDIAEGYSVSREKKESFPLTVTSAQKNPTAFYLCASSNEGIANTGELFFGEGSRLTVL.

This chain joins TRBV27 and TRBJ2-7; 7 bases agree with TRBD2. Germline V gives CDR1 MNHEY, CDR2 SMNVEV (reference sequence). The V gene end was trimmed by 2 bases and the J gene end by 3 bases; junction bases not matched to a gene: 4. The CDR3 spans 14 residues. The CDR3 spells CASSLRRENYEQYF. The CDR3 DNA reads as TGTGCCAGCAGTTTAAGGCGGGAGAACTACGAGCAGTACTTC.

The V call is TRBV19, the J call TRBJ1-5, with D possibly matching TRBD1 (6 bases). This CDR3 has 13 amino acids. V lost 7 bases, J lost 7 bases, and 14 bases lay in between. The germline CDR1 and CDR2 sequences are LNHDA and SQIVND (reference sequence). The CDR3 sequence is CASTGGRGQPQHF. CDR3 bases: TGTGCCAGTACGGGGGGGCGCGGACAGCCCCAGCATTTT. Together with reference TRBV19 and TRBJ1-5, the CDR3 gives the full variable domain: DGGITQSPKYLFRKEGQNVTLSCEQNLNHDAMYWYRQDPGQGLRLIYYSQIVNDFQKGDIAEGYSVSREKKESFPLTVTSAQKNPTAFYLCASTGGRGQPQHFGDGTRLSIL.